This is a list of T cell receptor beta chains from one sample in a study of T cells in localized non-small cell lung cancer. TCRdb's table, derived via immunoSEQ multiplex PCR, lists solely in-frame clones and lacks some. Here the sample spans approximately 46,000 clones, approximately 81% being singletons. This specimen consisted of peripheral blood mononuclear cells, obtained before any cancer treatment. The source of these receptors is a man between 40 and 70 years old with stage III lung adenocarcinoma. Each CDR3 is given with its conserved first and last residue. The D gene is left open where the match is weak. Some rows have no size entry. The others give once, few or many, or a class for an expanded clone.

clone_size,j_call,d_call,v_call,cdr3_length,cdr3_nt,cdr3_aa
-,TRBJ2-7,-,TRBV7-1,16,TGTGCCAGCAGCCCCGGACAGCTCCGAACCTCCTACGAGCAGTACTTC,CASSPGQLRTSYEQYF
-,TRBJ2-2,-,TRBV6-4,16,TGTGCCAGCAGTGACTCACTCTACTCGAACACCGGGGAGCTGTTTTTT,CASSDSLYSNTGELFF
-,TRBJ2-5,-,TRBV5-1,18,TGCGCCAGCAGCTTGGGGCGCGTCCAGGGGAAGGTAGGAGAGACCCAGTACTTC,CASSLGRVQGKVGETQYF
-,TRBJ2-7,-,TRBV7-8,16,TGTGCCAGCAGCTTAGAGAGCGGGCTGGGTTCCTACGAGCAGTACTTC,CASSLESGLGSYEQYF
-,TRBJ2-2,-,TRBV14,16,TGTGCCAGCAGCCAAGATCGGGGTTTTGAGTCCGGGGAGCTGTTTTTT,CASSQDRGFESGELFF
once,TRBJ2-2,TRBD1,TRBV27,14,TGTGCCAGCAGTGCACGACAGGGTACGGGGGAGCTGTTTTTT,CASSARQGTGELFF
-,TRBJ2-3,-,TRBV5-1,15,TGCGCCAGCAGCCCGGGACTTACAGACACAGATACGCAGTATTTT,CASSPGLTDTDTQYF
few,TRBJ2-1,-,TRBV27,12,TGTGCCAGCGGTCTTACCTACAATGAGCAGTTCTTC,CASGLTYNEQFF
-,TRBJ2-1,TRBD1,TRBV5-1,15,TGCGCCAGCAGCTTGGTGGGGACAGGGGCCAATGAGCAGTTCTTC,CASSLVGTGANEQFF
-,TRBJ1-3,TRBD1,TRBV6-1,14,TGTGCCAGCAGTGAACGGACAGGGGGAAACACCATATATTTT,CASSERTGGNTIYF
-,TRBJ2-1,TRBD1,TRBV29-1,18,TGCAGCGTTGTTAACCCCCAACGGGACAGGGGTTTTAAGAATGAGCAGTTCTTC,CSVVNPQRDRGFKNEQFF
-,TRBJ1-2,TRBD1,TRBV5-1,15,TGCGCCAGCAGCTTGGTGGCAGGGGGCGCGGATGGCTACACCTTC,CASSLVAGGADGYTF
once,TRBJ1-5,-,TRBV7-2,13,TGTGCCAGCAGTTGGGGGCCTAATCAGCCCCAGCATTTT,CASSWGPNQPQHF
-,TRBJ1-2,-,TRBV7-2,14,TGTGCCAGCAGCGCCGACGGGGGGGCTGAAGGCTACACCTTC,CASSADGGAEGYTF
-,TRBJ2-3,TRBD1,TRBV30,20,TGTGCCTGGAGTGGATTTTACCGGGACAGGGTAACTACTAGCACAGATACGCAGTATTTT,CAWSGFYRDRVTTSTDTQYF
-,TRBJ1-6,-,TRBV27,14,TGTGCCAGCAGTTACCTCGAACGTAATTCACCCCTCCACTTT,CASSYLERNSPLHF
-,TRBJ2-3,TRBD2,TRBV19,17,TGTGCCAGTAGGGGTAGCGGGGTCGATCGTAGCACAGATACGCAGTATTTT,CASRGSGVDRSTDTQYF
-,TRBJ2-7,-,TRBV4-1,15,TGCGCCAGCAGCCAAGTGTACGGGGGCCGCTACGAGCAGTACTTC,CASSQVYGGRYEQYF
-,TRBJ1-4,-,TRBV5-1,17,TGCGCCAGCAGCTTGGTAGGGACCGTTGCAACTAATGAAAAACTGTTTTTT,CASSLVGTVATNEKLFF
-,TRBJ2-2,TRBD1,TRBV6-1,15,TGTGCCAGCAGCCCCAGACAGGGGTTGGCCGGGGAGCTGTTTTTT,CASSPRQGLAGELFF
-,TRBJ2-7,TRBD2,TRBV4-1,16,TGCGCCAGCAGCCAAGAAACGGCGGGGGGATTCTACGAGCAGTACTTC,CASSQETAGGFYEQYF
-,TRBJ2-3,-,TRBV6-5,12,TGTGCCAGCAGTCGAGGACTGGATACGCAGTATTTT,CASSRGLDTQYF
-,TRBJ2-1,-,TRBV19,15,TGTGCCAGTACCCTAAGGGTCCGCTCCTACAATGAGCAGTTCTTC,CASTLRVRSYNEQFF
-,TRBJ1-2,-,TRBV29-1,13,TGCAGCGTACTGGGGAGGATAAACTATGGCTACACCTTC,CSVLGRINYGYTF
once,TRBJ2-7,TRBD1,TRBV5-5,17,TGTGCCAGCAGCCCGTTCGCCGGGACAGGGGCCACCTACGAGCAGTACTTC,CASSPFAGTGATYEQYF
-,TRBJ1-1,-,TRBV10-3,12,TGTGCCATCAGTGAAAAGAACACTGAAGCTTTCTTT,CAISEKNTEAFF
-,TRBJ2-7,-,TRBV9,16,TGTGCCAGCAGCGTTGGGACGCGGTGGAGCTCCTACGAGCAGTACTTC,CASSVGTRWSSYEQYF
-,TRBJ2-7,-,TRBV2,14,TGTGCCAGCAGCTGGACAGATGGGCTCTACGAGCAGTACTTC,CASSWTDGLYEQYF
-,TRBJ2-4,-,TRBV5-6,16,TGTGCCAGCAGCTCTCCCGGGACCCATGACAAAAACATTCAGTACTTC,CASSSPGTHDKNIQYF